This T cell receptor beta chain was recorded in a study of cytomegalovirus exposure and HLA in healthy donors (dated by TCRdb to about 2017). For the study in its entirety: The 500 to 800 repertoires of the first cohort and the 95 to 150 validation repertoires were produced on the same platform, according to a later analysis. The study was designed to test whether signatures of past pathogen exposure could be identified by cataloging public T cell receptors. Along with the roughly 710-subject first cohort, a separate validation cohort of approximately 110 different subjects was used. To predict cytomegalovirus infection status, the study combined high-throughput TCR immunosequencing, statistical association of individual TCRs with disease status, and machine learning.

The donors belonged to the validation cohort of around 130 subjects, which was separate from the approximately 700-subject first cohort. The library was produced with the immunoSEQ multiplex PCR assay. Concerning the study's data processing: A statistical classification framework was developed to diagnose cytomegalovirus status using the catalog of TCR beta chain sequences. TCRdb obtained this table from immuneACCESS and retained in-frame rearrangements with V and J assigned. These tables miss some clones; where compared with another copy, unresolved V genes account for less than half of the shortfall, and the remainder is unexplained. V, J and clone size are those of that table, while D and trimming were read from the DNA. Present in this sample are about 73,000 clones, 80% to 90% of which were seen just once. Of the sample, 3.5% to 4% is held by the ten largest clones. Beyond this particular receptor, the publication reports: In the study, 150 to 200 TCR beta chains were listed as associated with cytomegalovirus. Of the cluster scores, approximately 95% were above 0 in a later analysis, which found that TCRs clustered in the first cohort also tended to co-occur in the 120 or so validation repertoires. All 130 or so repertoires were used to score co-occurrence in the validation cohort in a later analysis, because that analysis had no HLA typing for the cohort. It was suggested by the authors that the approach could potentially be generalized to other disease states and immunological phenotypes. In vitro tests confirmed that a few of the cytomegalovirus-associated TCR beta chains recognize cytomegalovirus antigens. The classifier was reported to diagnose cytomegalovirus status with high specificity and sensitivity in both the original cohort and the validation cohort. Across donors, most TCR sequences were observed very rarely, whereas some public TCRs were present in many individuals.

The germline V gene gives CDR1 as MDHEN and CDR2 as SYDVKM. Measured from the cysteine to the phenylalanine, the CDR3 is 17 residues long. The entry retains the CDR3 DNA only, 51 bases that are in frame from base 1. Germline trimming amounts to 0 bases on V and 4 bases on J, with 6 as the count of junction bases outside the gene matches. With regard to this clone: The antigen it binds to is not known. Base qualities are not recorded, but no much larger clone differs from it by a single base.

Input material: PBMCs. The rearranged chain carries TRBV28 and TRBJ1-6, with 7 bases matching TRBD1. The TCR was taken from a woman in her late teens or twenties in good health and CMV-seropositive. The nucleotide sequence is TGTGCCAGCAGTTTATGGGGGACAGCCGATTATAATTCACCCCTCCACTTT. Its translation is CASSLWGTADYNSPLHF.